Listed below are T cell receptor beta chains from one sample, sequenced in a study of T-cell reconstitution after alpha-beta-depleted transplantation in children. TCRdb re-derived calls from the PCR reads in MiXCR, one entry per CDR3 protein. The sample includes some 520,000 distinct CDR3 sequences, 30% to 35% of them seen just once. The sequenced sample was PBMCs from the stem cell graft donor, obtained from the stem cell graft. All receptors come from a human donor who donated a stem cell graft to a child with aplastic anemia. CDR3s include the opening cysteine and the closing phenylalanine or tryptophan. Each record gives: V gene, clone size, D gene, J gene, CDR3 protein, CDR3 DNA. The D gene is left open where the match is weak. Size tells how often a clone was seen (once, few, many) or the class of an expanded clone, and some rows leave it out.

V: TRBV12-3/TRBV12-4; size: few; D: NA; J: TRBJ2-1; CDR3: CATSAQGLPDNEQFF; DNA: TGTGCCACCTCTGCTCAAGGACTACCAGACAATGAGCAGTTCTTC
V: TRBV19; size: once; D: TRBD1; J: TRBJ2-2; CDR3: CASSIVGTGSTGELFF; DNA: TGTGCCAGTAGTATAGTTGGGACAGGGTCCACCGGGGAGCTGTTTTTT
V: TRBV6-5; size: NA; D: NA; J: TRBJ2-1; CDR3: CASSYIWGDEQFF; DNA: TGTGCCAGCAGTTACATTTGGGGAGATGAGCAGTTCTTC
V: TRBV3-1; size: few; D: TRBD2; J: TRBJ2-1; CDR3: CASSQLLAGGSNEQFF; DNA: TGTGCCAGCAGCCAACTACTAGCGGGAGGATCCAATGAGCAGTTCTTC
V: TRBV5-1; size: NA; D: NA; J: TRBJ1-5; CDR3: CASSLDANQPQHF; DNA: TGCGCCAGCAGCTTGGACGCCAATCAGCCCCAGCATTTT
V: TRBV5-1; size: NA; D: NA; J: TRBJ2-3; CDR3: CASSLAMVGGTSFPDTQYF; DNA: TGCGCCAGCAGCTTGGCTATGGTCGGCGGGACCTCTTTCCCAGATACGCAGTATTTT
V: TRBV5-1; size: many; D: TRBD1; J: TRBJ1-2; CDR3: CASSFPGQTYGYTF; DNA: TGCGCCAGCAGCTTTCCGGGACAGACCTATGGCTACACCTTC
V: TRBV18; size: NA; D: NA; J: TRBJ2-5; CDR3: CASSPRQRETQYF; DNA: TGTGCCAGCTCACCACGACAGCGGGAGACCCAGTACTTC
V: TRBV5-1; size: few; D: TRBD2; J: TRBJ2-1; CDR3: CASSLEPSGRNEQFF; DNA: TGCGCCAGCAGCTTGGAGCCTAGCGGGAGGAATGAGCAGTTCTTC
V: TRBV27; size: few; D: NA; J: TRBJ1-5; CDR3: CASSFGGGGAGQPQHF; DNA: TGTGCCAGCAGTTTTGGAGGTGGGGGGGCTGGTCAGCCCCAGCATTTT
V: TRBV20-1; size: few; D: NA; J: TRBJ1-2; CDR3: CSARGSNFGGYTF; DNA: TGCAGTGCTAGAGGCTCAAACTTCGGCGGCTACACCTTC
V: TRBV20-1; size: NA; D: NA; J: TRBJ1-5; CDR3: CSARPGPRNQPQHF; DNA: TGCAGTGCTCGGCCGGGACCGCGCAATCAGCCCCAGCATTTT
V: TRBV7-2; size: few; D: TRBD1; J: TRBJ1-2; CDR3: CASSLGWTGGGGYTF; DNA: TGTGCCAGCAGCTTAGGTTGGACAGGTGGAGGTGGCTACACCTTC
V: TRBV5-1; size: NA; D: NA; J: TRBJ2-2; CDR3: CASSPPSGVNTGELFF; DNA: TGCGCCAGCAGCCCGCCGTCGGGGGTGAACACCGGGGAGCTGTTTTTT
V: TRBV5-1; size: NA; D: NA; J: TRBJ2-3; CDR3: CASRIKGFGDPDTQYF; DNA: TGCGCCAGCAGAATAAAGGGGTTCGGGGATCCAGATACGCAGTATTTT
V: TRBV10-2; size: few; D: TRBD2; J: TRBJ2-1; CDR3: CASSEPASSGVPLDEQFF; DNA: TGCGCCAGCAGTGAGCCTGCCTCTAGCGGAGTCCCCCTGGATGAGCAGTTCTTC
V: TRBV29-1; size: few; D: NA; J: TRBJ2-2; CDR3: CSVHSSGELFF; DNA: TGCAGCGTGCATAGCTCCGGGGAGCTGTTTTTT